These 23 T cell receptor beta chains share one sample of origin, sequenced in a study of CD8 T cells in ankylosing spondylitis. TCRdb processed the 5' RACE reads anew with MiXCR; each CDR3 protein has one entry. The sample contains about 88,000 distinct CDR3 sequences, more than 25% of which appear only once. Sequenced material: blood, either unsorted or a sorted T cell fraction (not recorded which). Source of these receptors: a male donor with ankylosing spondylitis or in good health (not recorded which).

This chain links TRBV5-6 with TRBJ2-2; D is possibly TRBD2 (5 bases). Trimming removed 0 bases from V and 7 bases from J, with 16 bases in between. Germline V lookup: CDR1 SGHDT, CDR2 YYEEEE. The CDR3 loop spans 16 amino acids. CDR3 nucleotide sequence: TGTGCCAGCAGCTTGGCCCGCGGACTCCTCCTCGGGGAGCTGTTTTTT. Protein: CASSLARGLLLGELFF.

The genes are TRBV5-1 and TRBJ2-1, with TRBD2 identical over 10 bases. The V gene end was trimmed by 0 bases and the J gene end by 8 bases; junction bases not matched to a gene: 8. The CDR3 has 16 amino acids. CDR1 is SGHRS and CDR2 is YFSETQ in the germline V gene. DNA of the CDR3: TGCGCCAGCAGCTTGGCCGTGGCTAGCGGGAGTCATGAGCAGTTCTTC. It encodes CASSLAVASGSHEQFF. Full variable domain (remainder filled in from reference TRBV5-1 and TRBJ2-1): KAGVTQTPRYLIKTRGQQVTLSCSPISGHRSVSWYQQTPGQGLQFLFEYFSETQRNKGNFPGRFSGRQFSNSRSEMNVSTLELGDSALYLCASSLAVASGSHEQFFGPGTRLTVL.

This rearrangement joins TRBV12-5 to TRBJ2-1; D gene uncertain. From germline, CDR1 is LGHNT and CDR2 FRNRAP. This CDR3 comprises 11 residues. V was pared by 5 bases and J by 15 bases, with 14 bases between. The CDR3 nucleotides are TGTGCTAGTGGTAACGAGGTTCGACCGTTCTTC. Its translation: CASGNEVRPFF.

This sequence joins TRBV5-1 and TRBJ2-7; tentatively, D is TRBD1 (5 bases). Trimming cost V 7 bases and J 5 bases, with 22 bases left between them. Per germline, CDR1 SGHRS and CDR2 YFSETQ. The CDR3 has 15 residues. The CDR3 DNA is TGCGCCAGCCGCAAGACCTTGGGCAGGGTCCACGAGCAGTACTTC. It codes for CASRKTLGRVHEQYF.

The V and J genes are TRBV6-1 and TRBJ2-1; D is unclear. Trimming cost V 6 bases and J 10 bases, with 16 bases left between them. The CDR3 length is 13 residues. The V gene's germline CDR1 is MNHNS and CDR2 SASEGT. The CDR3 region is CASRHDPAREQFF. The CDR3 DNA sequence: TGTGCCAGCAGACACGACCCGGCGAGGGAGCAGTTCTTC.

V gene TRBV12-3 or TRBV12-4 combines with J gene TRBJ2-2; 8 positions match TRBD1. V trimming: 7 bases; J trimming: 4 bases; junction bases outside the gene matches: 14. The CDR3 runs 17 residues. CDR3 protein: CASKFSQTGAGTGELFF. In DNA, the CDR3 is TGTGCCAGCAAGTTTTCCCAGACAGGGGCTGGCACCGGGGAGCTGTTTTTT.

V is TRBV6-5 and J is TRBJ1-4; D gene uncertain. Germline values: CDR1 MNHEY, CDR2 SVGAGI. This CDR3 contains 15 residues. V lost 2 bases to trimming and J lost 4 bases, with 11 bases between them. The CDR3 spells CASSYRLGFNEKLFF. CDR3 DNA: TGTGCCAGCAGTTACCGTTTGGGGTTTAATGAAAAACTGTTTTTT.

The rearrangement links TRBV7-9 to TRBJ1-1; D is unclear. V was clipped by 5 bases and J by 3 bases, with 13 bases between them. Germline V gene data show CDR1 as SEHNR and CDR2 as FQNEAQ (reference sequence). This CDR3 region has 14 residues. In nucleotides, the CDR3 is TGTGCCAGCAGCCCATTCCGAGAGTACACTGAAGCTTTCTTT. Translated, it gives CASSPFREYTEAFF.

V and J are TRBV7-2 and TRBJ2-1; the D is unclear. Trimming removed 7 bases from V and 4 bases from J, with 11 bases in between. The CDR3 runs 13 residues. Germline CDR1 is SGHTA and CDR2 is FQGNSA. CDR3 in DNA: TGTGCCAGCACCCCCTGGAGTTACAATGAGCAGTTCTTC. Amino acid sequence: CASTPWSYNEQFF.

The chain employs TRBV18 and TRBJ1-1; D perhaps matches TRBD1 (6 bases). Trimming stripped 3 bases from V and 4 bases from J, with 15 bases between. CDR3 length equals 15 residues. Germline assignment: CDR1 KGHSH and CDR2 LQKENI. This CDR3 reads CASSPDMGAGTEAFF. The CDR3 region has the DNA TGTGCCAGCTCACCGGATATGGGGGCCGGCACTGAAGCTTTCTTT.

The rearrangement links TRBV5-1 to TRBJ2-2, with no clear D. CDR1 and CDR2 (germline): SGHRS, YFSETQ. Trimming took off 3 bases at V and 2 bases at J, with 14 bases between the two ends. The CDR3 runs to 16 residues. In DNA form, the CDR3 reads TGCGCCAGCAGCTCCCCCTCGGCAGGTAACACCGGGGAGCTGTTTTTT. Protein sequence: CASSSPSAGNTGELFF.

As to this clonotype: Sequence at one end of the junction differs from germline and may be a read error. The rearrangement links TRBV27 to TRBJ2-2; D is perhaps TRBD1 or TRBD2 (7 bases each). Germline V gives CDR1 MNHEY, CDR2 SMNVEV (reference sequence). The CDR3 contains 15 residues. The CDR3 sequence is CASRAGTANTGDLFF. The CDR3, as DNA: TGTGCCAGCAGAGCGGGGACAGCGAACACCGGGGACCTGTTTTTT.

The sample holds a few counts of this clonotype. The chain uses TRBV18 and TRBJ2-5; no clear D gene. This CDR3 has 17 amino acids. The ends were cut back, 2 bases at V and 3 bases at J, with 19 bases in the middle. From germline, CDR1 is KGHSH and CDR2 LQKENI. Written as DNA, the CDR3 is TGTGCCAGCTCACCAAATATGGCCCATAATGGGGAAGAGACCCAGTACTTC. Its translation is CASSPNMAHNGEETQYF.

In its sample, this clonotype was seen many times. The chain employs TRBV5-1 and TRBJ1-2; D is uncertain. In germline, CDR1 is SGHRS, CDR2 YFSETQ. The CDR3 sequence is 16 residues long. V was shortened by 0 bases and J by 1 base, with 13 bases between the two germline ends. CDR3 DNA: TGCGCCAGCAGCTTGGGTTACGGGAGTCATAACTATGGCTACACCTTC. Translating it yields CASSLGYGSHNYGYTF.

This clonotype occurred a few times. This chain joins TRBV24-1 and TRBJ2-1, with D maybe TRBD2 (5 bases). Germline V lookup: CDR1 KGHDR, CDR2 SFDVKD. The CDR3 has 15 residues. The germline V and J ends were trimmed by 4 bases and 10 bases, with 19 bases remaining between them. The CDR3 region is CATSDPGSPSQEQFF. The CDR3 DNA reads TGTGCCACCAGTGACCCGGGATCTCCATCGCAAGAGCAGTTCTTC.

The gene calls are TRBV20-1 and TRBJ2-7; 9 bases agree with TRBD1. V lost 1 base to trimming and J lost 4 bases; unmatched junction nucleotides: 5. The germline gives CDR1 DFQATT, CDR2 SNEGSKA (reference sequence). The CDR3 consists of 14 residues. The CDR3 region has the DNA TGCAGTGCTAGAGGGGGGACAGGGTGGTACGAGCAGTACTTC. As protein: CSARGGTGWYEQYF.

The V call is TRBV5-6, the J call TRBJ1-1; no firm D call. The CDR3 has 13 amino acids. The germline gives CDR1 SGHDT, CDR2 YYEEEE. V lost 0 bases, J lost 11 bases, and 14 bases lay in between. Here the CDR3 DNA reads TGTGCCAGCAGCTTGGCGAGTTTAGTGTCGGCTTTCTTT. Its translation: CASSLASLVSAFF.

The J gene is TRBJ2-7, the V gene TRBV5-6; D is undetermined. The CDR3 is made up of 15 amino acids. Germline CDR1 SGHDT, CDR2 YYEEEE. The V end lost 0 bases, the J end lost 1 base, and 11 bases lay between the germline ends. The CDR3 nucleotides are TGTGCCAGCAGCTTGGTAGGTATTACATCCTACGAGCAGTACTTC. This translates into CASSLVGITSYEQYF.

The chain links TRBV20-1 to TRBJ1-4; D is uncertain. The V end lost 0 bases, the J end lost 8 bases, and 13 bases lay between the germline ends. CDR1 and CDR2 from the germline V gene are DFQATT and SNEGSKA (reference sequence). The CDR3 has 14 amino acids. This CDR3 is CSARDAAASEKLFF. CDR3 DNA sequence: TGCAGTGCTAGAGATGCAGCGGCATCAGAAAAACTGTTTTTT.

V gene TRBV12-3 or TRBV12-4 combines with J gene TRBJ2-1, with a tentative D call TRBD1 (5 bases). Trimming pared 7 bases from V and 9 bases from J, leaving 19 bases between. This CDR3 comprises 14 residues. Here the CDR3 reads CASIITQGFGEQFF. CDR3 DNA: TGTGCCAGCATCATCACCCAGGGATTCGGTGAGCAGTTCTTC.

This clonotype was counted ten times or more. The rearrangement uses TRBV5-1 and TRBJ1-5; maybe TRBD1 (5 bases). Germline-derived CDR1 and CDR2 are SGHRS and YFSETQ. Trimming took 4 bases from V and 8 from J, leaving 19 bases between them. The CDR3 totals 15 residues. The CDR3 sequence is CASSPGTGGYEPQHF. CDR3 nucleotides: TGCGCCAGCAGCCCCGGGACGGGCGGTTACGAGCCCCAGCATTTT.

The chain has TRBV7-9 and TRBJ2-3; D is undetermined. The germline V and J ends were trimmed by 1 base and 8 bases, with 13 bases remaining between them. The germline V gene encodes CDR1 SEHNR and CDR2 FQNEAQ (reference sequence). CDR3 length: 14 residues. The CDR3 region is CASSLDVLGGTQYF. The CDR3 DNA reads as TGTGCCAGCAGCTTAGATGTTCTAGGTGGTACGCAGTATTTT.

The CDR3 region is CSAGNRGISYEQYF. The CDR3 nucleotides read TGCAGTGCCGGCAACAGGGGAATATCCTACGAGCAGTACTTC. The chain combines TRBV20-1 with TRBJ2-7, with TRBD1 matching 7 bases. CDR1 and CDR2 from the germline V gene are DFQATT and SNEGSKA (reference sequence). V dropped 6 bases and J dropped 1; count of bases not matched to a gene: 9. The CDR3 has 14 amino acids.